This T cell receptor (beta chain) comes out of a study of T-cell memory formation after mild COVID-19. TCRdb reprocessed the 5' RACE reads with MiXCR, giving one entry per CDR3 protein. Among roughly 240,000 distinct CDR3 sequences listed, roughly 14% were seen once. Many counts were recorded for this clonotype. With 5 bases clipped from V and 5 bases from J, the junction kept 5 bases outside the gene matches. There are 14 residues in the CDR3. The V gene's germline CDR1 is SGHTA and CDR2 FQGTGA. The material sequenced was PBMCs or a T cell subset sorted from them (not recorded which). This receptor was identified in an adult woman who had mild COVID-19 (a few samples of this study predate the infection). Cell type and time point are not known. The rearrangement links TRBV7-3 to TRBJ2-5, with 10 bases identical to TRBD1. The DNA of the CDR3 is TGTGCCAGCAGCCGGACAGGGGGATCTGAGACCCAGTACTTC. Residues: CASSRTGGSETQYF.